Here is one T cell receptor (beta chain) with its context. These data originate in a study of T cell changes during pregnancy in multiple sclerosis. This CDR3 comprises 12 residues. Germline values: CDR1 SNHLY, CDR2 FYNNEI. V gave up 9 bases and J gave up 1 base, with 9 bases separating them. Only in-frame clones appear in the TCRdb table, and some are missing; sequencing was by immunoSEQ multiplex PCR. The sample shows some 70,000 clones, more than 90% of them seen only once. The source was peripheral blood, collected in the first trimester of pregnancy. This rearrangement joins TRBV2 to TRBJ1-1; possible D gene TRBD1, 5 bases. The sequence was collected from a female donor with multiple sclerosis, enrolled in a pregnancy study. CDR3 bases: TGTGCCAGTACACAGGAGAACACTGAAGCTTTCTTT. Protein product: CASTQENTEAFF.